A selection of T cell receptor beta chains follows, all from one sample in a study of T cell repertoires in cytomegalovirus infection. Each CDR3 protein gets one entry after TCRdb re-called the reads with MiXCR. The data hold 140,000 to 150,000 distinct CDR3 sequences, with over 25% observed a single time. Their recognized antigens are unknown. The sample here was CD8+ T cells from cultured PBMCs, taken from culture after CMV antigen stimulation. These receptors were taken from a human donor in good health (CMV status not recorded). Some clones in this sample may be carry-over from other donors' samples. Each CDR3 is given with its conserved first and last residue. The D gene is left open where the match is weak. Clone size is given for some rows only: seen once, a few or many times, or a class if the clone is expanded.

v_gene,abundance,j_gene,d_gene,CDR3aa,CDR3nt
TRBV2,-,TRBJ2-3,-,CASSEYSWDTQYF,TGTGCCAGCAGTGAGTACAGTTGGGATACGCAGTATTTT
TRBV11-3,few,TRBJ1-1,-,CASSERGETEAFF,TGTGCCAGCAGCGAAAGGGGAGAGACTGAAGCTTTCTTT
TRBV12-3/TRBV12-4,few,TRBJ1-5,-,CASSFAVYQPQHF,TGTGCCAGCAGTTTTGCGGTATATCAGCCCCAGCATTTT
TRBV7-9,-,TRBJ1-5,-,CASSFYGGENQPQHF,TGTGCCAGCAGCTTCTACGGGGGAGAGAATCAGCCCCAGCATTTT
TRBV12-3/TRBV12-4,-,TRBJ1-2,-,CASSHLTGEPYYGYTF,TGTGCCAGCAGCCACCTGACAGGCGAACCCTACTATGGCTACACCTTC
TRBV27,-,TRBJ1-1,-,CASRLGAGTEAFF,TGTGCCAGCAGGTTGGGGGCGGGGACTGAAGCTTTCTTT
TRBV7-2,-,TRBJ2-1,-,CASSLKQGGLNNEQFF,TGTGCCAGCAGCTTAAAACAGGGCGGGTTAAACAATGAGCAGTTCTTC
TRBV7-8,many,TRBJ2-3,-,CASSLLVDTQYF,TGTGCCAGCAGCTTGTTGGTAGATACGCAGTATTTT
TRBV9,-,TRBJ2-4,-,CASSPGLAKNIQYF,TGTGCCAGCAGCCCAGGGTTAGCCAAAAACATTCAGTACTTC
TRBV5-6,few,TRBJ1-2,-,CASSLGGRFGYGYTF,TGTGCCAGCAGCTTGGGTGGCCGGTTTGGCTATGGCTACACCTTC
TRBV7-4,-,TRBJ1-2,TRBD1,CASSLEGGKWGYTF,TGTGCCAGCAGCTTAGAAGGGGGCAAATGGGGCTACACCTTC
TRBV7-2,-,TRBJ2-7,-,CASSLVPGSVAYEQYF,TGTGCCAGCAGCTTAGTACCCGGGTCCGTAGCCTACGAGCAGTACTTC
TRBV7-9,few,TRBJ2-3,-,CASNYGDTQYF,TGTGCCAGCAACTACGGGGATACGCAGTATTTT
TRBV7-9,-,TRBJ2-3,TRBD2,CASSSPSGGADTQYF,TGTGCCAGCAGCTCCCCTAGCGGGGGGGCAGATACGCAGTATTTT
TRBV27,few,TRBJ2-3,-,CASSPRGSTDTQYF,TGTGCCAGCAGCCCCCGAGGGAGCACAGATACGCAGTATTTT
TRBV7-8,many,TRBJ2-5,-,CASSLDPSLRETQYF,TGTGCCAGCAGCTTAGATCCTAGCCTCCGGGAGACCCAGTACTTC
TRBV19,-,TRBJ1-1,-,CASSYPGTLNTKAFF,TGTGCCAGTAGTTACCCCGGGACGTTGAACACTAAAGCTTTCTTT
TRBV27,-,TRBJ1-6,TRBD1,CASSFRTGGVNSPLHF,TGTGCCAGCAGTTTTCGGACAGGGGGAGTTAATTCACCCCTCCACTTT
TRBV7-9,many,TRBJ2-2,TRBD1,CASRDAGQGDPGELFF,TGTGCCAGCAGGGACGCCGGACAGGGGGATCCCGGGGAGCTGTTTTTT
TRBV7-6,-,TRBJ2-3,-,CASSPHTEGYGDTQYF,TGTGCCAGCTCTCCCCACACAGAGGGGTACGGGGATACGCAGTATTTT
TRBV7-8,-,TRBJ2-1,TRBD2,CASSPFWDGGGYEQFF,TGTGCCAGCAGCCCGTTTTGGGACGGGGGGGGCTATGAGCAGTTCTTC
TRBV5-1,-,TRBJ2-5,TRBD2,CASSSWTSGVETQYF,TGCGCCAGCAGCTCCTGGACAAGCGGGGTTGAGACCCAGTACTTC
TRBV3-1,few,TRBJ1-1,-,CASSQEGGRRTEAFF,TGTGCCAGCAGCCAAGAAGGGGGGCGCAGGACTGAAGCTTTCTTT
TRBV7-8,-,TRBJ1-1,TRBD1,CASSLAATGEAFF,TGTGCCAGCAGCTTAGCAGCGACAGGGGAAGCTTTCTTT
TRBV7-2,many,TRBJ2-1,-,CASSWGTAEQFF,TGTGCCAGCAGCTGGGGGACTGCGGAGCAGTTCTTC
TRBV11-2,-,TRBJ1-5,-,CASSLNSGVGQPQHF,TGTGCCAGCAGCTTAAACTCGGGGGTGGGGCAGCCCCAGCATTTT
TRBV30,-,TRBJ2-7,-,CASDREGYEQYF,TGTGCCTCCGACAGGGAGGGCTACGAGCAGTACTTC
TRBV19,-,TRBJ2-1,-,CASRGPTHNEQFF,TGTGCCAGTAGAGGTCCAACGCACAATGAGCAGTTCTTC
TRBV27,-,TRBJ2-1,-,CASGLGSVSTYNEQFF,TGTGCCAGCGGTTTGGGTAGCGTCTCTACCTACAATGAGCAGTTCTTC
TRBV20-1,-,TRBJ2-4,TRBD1,CSASSGQGLLVGSKNIQYF,TGCAGTGCTAGTAGTGGACAGGGGCTCTTAGTGGGGTCCAAAAACATTCAGTACTTC
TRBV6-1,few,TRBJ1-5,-,CASTPGGGGPSNQPQHF,TGTGCCAGCACCCCTGGTGGGGGAGGCCCTAGCAATCAGCCCCAGCATTTT
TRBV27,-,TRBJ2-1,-,CASSPRSDEQFF,TGTGCCAGCAGTCCTAGGAGCGATGAGCAGTTCTTC
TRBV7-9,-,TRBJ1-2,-,CASSSLEDSRRGYTF,TGTGCCAGCAGCAGCTTAGAAGACTCCCGCAGGGGCTACACCTTC
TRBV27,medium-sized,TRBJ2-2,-,CASSLLAGELFF,TGTGCCAGCAGTTTATTGGCCGGGGAGCTGTTTTTT
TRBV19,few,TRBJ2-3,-,CASSISIAGQLFDTQYF,TGTGCCAGTAGTATCAGTATTGCGGGACAGCTCTTTGATACGCAGTATTTT
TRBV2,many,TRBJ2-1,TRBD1,CASGRDRGYNEQFF,TGTGCCAGCGGGAGGGACAGGGGGTACAATGAGCAGTTCTTC
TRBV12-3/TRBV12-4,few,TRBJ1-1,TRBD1,CASSGQGAYEAFF,TGTGCCAGCAGTGGACAGGGCGCATATGAAGCTTTCTTT
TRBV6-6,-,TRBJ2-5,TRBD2,CASSYSGSGGGEETQYF,TGTGCCAGCAGTTACTCGGGTAGCGGGGGGGGAGAAGAGACCCAGTACTTC
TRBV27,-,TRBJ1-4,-,CASSIFREEELFF,TGTGCCAGCAGCATTTTCAGGGAGGAGGAACTGTTTTTT
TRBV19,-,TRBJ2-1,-,CASSTRGGPNEQFF,TGTGCCAGTAGTACCAGGGGGGGCCCCAATGAGCAGTTCTTC
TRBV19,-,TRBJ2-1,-,CASSHGQSYNEQFF,TGTGCCAGTAGCCATGGACAGTCCTACAATGAGCAGTTCTTC
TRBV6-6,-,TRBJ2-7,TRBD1,CASSTTRDRSYEQYF,TGTGCCAGCAGTACGACAAGGGACAGGTCCTACGAGCAGTACTTC
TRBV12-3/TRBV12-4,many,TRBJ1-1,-,CASSLGLNTEAFF,TGTGCCAGCAGCTTGGGGCTGAACACTGAAGCTTTCTTT
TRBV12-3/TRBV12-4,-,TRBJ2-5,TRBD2,CASSPEVAGLQETQYF,TGTGCCAGCAGTCCCGAGGTAGCGGGGCTACAAGAGACCCAGTACTTC
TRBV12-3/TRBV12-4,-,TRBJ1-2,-,CASRLDSFANYGYTF,TGTGCCAGCCGATTGGACAGTTTCGCTAACTATGGCTACACCTTC
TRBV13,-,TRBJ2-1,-,CASSFLSREQFF,TGTGCCAGCAGCTTCCTCAGTAGGGAGCAGTTCTTC
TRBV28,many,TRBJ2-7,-,CASSPKPGDEQYF,TGTGCCAGCAGTCCTAAGCCCGGGGACGAGCAGTACTTC
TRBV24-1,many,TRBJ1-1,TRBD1,CATRQGSSEAFF,TGTGCCACACGACAGGGGTCTTCTGAAGCTTTCTTT
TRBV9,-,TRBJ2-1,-,CASSVGGALYNEQFF,TGTGCCAGCAGCGTTGGGGGGGCGCTCTACAATGAGCAGTTCTTC
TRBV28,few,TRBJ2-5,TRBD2,CASSPEAGGLRETQYF,TGTGCCAGCAGCCCGGAAGCGGGGGGGCTCCGAGAGACCCAGTACTTC
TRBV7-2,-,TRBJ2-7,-,CASSLGIGFGRYEQYF,TGTGCCAGCAGCTTAGGTATTGGTTTTGGTCGGTACGAGCAGTACTTC
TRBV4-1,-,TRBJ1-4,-,CASSQGWEEANEKLFF,TGTGCCAGCAGCCAAGGCTGGGAGGAGGCTAATGAAAAACTGTTTTTT
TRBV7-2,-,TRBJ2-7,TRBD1,CASSFSGTGSYEQYF,TGTGCCAGCAGCTTTTCCGGGACAGGGTCGTACGAGCAGTACTTC
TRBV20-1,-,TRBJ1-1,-,CSARDPGNEVLDTEAFF,TGCAGTGCTAGAGATCCAGGGAATGAGGTACTGGATACTGAAGCTTTCTTT
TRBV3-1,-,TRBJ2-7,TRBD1,CASSPGRGHSYEQYF,TGTGCCAGCAGCCCGGGTAGGGGGCACTCCTACGAGCAGTACTTC